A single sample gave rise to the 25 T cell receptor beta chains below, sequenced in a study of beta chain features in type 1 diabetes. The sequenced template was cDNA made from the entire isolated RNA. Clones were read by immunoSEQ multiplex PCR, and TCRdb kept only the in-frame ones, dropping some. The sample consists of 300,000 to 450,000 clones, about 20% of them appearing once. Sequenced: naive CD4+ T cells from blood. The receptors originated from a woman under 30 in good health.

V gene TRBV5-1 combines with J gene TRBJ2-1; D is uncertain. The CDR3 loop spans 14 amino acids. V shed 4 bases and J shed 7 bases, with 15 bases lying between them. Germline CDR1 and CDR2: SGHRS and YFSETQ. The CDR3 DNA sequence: TGCGCCAGCAGCAGCTCCGGAGACGGAAATGAGCAGTTCTTC. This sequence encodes CASSSSGDGNEQFF.

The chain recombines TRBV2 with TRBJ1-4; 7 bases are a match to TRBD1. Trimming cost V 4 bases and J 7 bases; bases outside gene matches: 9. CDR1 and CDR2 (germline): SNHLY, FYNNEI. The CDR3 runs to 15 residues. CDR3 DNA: TGTGCCAGCAGTGCCGGGGACAGCCCGTCTGAAAAACTGTTTTTT. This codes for CASSAGDSPSEKLFF.

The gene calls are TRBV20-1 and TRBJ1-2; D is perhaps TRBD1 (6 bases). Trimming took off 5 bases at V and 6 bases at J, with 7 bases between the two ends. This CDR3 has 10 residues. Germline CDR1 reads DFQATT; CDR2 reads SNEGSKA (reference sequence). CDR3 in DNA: TGCAGTGCTTGGACAGATGGCTACACCTTC. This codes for CSAWTDGYTF.

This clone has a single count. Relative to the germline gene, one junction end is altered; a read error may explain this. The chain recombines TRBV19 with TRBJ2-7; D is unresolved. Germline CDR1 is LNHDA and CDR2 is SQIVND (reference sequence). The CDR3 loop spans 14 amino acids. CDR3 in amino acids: CASSPRTGSYEQYF. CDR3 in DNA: TGTGCCAGTAGTCCCCGCACCGGTAGCTACGAACAGTACTTC.

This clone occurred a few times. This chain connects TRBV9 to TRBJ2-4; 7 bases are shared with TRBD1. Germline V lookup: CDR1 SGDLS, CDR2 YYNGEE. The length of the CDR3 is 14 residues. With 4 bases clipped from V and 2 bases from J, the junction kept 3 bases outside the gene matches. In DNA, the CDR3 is TGTGCCAGCAGCCCACAGGGGTCCAAAAACATTCAGTACTTC. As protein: CASSPQGSKNIQYF.

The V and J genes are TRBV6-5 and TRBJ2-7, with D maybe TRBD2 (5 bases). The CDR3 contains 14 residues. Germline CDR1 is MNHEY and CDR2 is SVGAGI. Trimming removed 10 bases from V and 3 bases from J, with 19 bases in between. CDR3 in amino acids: CATNSAEGDYEQYF. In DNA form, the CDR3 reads TGTGCCACCAATTCGGCCGAGGGCGACTACGAGCAGTACTTC.

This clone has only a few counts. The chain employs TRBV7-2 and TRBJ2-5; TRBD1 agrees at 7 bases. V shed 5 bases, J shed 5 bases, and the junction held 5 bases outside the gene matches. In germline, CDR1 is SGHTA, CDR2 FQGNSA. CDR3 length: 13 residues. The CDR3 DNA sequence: TGTGCCAGCAGCGTACAGGGGTTGGAGACCCAGTACTTC. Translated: CASSVQGLETQYF.

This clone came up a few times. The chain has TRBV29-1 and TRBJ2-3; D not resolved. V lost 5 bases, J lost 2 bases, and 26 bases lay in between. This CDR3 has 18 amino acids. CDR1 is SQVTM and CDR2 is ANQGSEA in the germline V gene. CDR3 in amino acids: CSVLPSKNRRWNTDTQYF. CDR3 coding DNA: TGCAGCGTTCTTCCTAGTAAGAACCGTCGGTGGAACACAGATACGCAGTATTTT.

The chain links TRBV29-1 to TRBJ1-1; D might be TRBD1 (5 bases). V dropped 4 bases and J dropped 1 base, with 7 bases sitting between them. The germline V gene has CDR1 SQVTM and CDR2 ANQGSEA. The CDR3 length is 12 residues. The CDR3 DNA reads TGCAGCGTTGGACAGAGGAACACTGAAGCTTTCTTT. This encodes CSVGQRNTEAFF.

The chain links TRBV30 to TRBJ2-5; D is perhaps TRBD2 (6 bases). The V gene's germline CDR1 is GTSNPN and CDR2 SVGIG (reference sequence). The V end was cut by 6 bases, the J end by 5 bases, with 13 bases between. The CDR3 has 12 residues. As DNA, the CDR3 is TGTGCCTGTCGGGGGAGTGGTGAGACCCAGTACTTC. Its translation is CACRGSGETQYF.

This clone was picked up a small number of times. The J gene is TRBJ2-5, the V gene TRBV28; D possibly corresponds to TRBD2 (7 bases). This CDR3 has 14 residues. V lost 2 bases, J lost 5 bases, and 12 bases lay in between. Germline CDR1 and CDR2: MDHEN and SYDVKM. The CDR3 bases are TGTGCCAGCAGTTTAGGGGGGGCCGGGGAGACCCAGTACTTC. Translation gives CASSLGGAGETQYF.

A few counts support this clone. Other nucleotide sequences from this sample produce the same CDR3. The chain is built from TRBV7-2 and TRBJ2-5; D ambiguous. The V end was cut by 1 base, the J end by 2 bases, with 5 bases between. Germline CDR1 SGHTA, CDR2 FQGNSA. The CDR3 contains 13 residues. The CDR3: CASSLGHQETQYF. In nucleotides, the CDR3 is TGTGCCAGCAGCTTAGGACATCAAGAGACCCAGTACTTC. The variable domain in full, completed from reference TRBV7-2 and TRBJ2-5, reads GAGVSQSPSNKVTEKGKDVELRCDPISGHTALYWYRQSLGQGLEFLIYFQGNSAPDKSGLPSDRFSAERTGGSVSTLTIQRTQQEDSAVYLCASSLGHQETQYFGPGTRLLVL.

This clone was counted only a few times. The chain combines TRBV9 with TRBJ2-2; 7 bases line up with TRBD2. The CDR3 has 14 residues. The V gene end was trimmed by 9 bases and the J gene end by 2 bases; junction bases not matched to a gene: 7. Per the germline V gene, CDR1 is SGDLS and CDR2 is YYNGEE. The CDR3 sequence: CATRETSNTGELFF. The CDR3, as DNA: TGTGCCACCAGGGAGACTAGCAACACCGGGGAGCTGTTTTTT.

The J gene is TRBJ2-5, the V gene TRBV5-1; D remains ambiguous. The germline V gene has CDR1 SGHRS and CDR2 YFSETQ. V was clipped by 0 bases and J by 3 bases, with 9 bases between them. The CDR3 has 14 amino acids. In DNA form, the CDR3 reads TGCGCCAGCAGCTTGGGACTCCCAAAAGAGACCCAGTACTTC. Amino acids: CASSLGLPKETQYF.

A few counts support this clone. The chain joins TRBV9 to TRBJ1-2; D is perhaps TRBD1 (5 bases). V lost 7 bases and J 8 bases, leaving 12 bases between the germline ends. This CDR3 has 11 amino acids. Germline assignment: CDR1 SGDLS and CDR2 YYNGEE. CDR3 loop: CASGTPKGYTF. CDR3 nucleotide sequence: TGTGCCAGCGGGACTCCCAAGGGCTACACCTTC.

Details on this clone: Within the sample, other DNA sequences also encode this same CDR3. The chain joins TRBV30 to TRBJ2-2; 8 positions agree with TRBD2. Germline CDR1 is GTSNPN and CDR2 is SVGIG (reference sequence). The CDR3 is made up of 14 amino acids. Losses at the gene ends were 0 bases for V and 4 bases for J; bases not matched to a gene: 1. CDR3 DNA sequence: TGTGCCTGGAGTGTAGGACTAGCCACCGGGGAGCTGTTTTTT. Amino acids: CAWSVGLATGELFF.

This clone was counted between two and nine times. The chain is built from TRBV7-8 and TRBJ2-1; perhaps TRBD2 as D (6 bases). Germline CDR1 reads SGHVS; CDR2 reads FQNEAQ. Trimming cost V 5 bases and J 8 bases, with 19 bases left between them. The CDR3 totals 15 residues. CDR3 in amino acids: CASSLLGLLGDEQFF. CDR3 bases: TGTGCCAGCAGCCTACTGGGACTCCTAGGCGATGAGCAGTTCTTC.

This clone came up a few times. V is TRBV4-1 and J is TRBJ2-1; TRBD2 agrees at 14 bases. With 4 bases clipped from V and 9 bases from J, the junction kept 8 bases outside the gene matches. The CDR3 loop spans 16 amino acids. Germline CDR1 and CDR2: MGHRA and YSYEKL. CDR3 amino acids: CASSLVGTSGRGEQFF. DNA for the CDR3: TGCGCCAGCAGCCTTGTCGGGACTAGCGGGAGAGGTGAGCAGTTCTTC.

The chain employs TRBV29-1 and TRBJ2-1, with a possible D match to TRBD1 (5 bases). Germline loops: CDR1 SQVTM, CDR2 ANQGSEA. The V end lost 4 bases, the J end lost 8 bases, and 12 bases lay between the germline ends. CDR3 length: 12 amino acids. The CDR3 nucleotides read TGCAGCGTTGCCAGGGCCCAGGATGAGCAGTTCTTC. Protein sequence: CSVARAQDEQFF.

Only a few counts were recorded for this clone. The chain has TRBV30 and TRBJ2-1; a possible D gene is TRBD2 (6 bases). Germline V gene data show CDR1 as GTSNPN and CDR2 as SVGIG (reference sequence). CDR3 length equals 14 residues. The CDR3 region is CALTRELTYNEQFF. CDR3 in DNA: TGTGCGTTAACTCGGGAGCTAACCTACAATGAGCAGTTCTTC.

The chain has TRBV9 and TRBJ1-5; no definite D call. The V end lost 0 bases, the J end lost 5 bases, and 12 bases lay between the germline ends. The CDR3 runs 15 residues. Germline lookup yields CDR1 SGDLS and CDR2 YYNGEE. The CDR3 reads CASSVAGAGDQPQHF. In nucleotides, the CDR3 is TGTGCCAGCAGCGTAGCCGGTGCGGGAGATCAGCCCCAGCATTTT.

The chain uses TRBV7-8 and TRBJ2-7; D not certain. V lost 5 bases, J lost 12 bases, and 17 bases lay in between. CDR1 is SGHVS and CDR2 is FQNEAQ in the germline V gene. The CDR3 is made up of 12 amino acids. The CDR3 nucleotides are TGTGCCAGCAGCCCCACGAGCTCTTATCCGTACTTC. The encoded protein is CASSPTSSYPYF.

In DNA, the CDR3 is TGTGCCAGCAGCCGTGGGACAGGACAAGAAGCTTTCTTT. Residues: CASSRGTGQEAFF. The chain is built from TRBV7-9 and TRBJ1-1, with 8 bases fitting TRBD1. Germline V lookup: CDR1 SEHNR, CDR2 FQNEAQ (reference sequence). V gave up 5 bases and J gave up 8 bases; unmatched junction bases: 7. This CDR3 is 13 amino acids long.

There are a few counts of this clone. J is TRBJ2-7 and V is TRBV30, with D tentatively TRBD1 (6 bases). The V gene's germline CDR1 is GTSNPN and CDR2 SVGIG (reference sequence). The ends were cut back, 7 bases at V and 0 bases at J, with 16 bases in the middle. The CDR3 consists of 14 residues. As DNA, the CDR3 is TGTGCCTACACGGCGTGGGGGCTCTCCTACGAGCAGTACTTC. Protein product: CAYTAWGLSYEQYF.

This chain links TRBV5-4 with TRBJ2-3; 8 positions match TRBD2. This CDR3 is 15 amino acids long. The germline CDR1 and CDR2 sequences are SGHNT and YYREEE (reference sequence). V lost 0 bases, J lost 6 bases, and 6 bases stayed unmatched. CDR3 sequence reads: CASSLGSGSRDTQYF. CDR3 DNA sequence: TGTGCCAGCAGCTTGGGGAGCGGGAGCAGGGATACGCAGTATTTT.